The 26 T cell receptor beta chains in this list originate from one sample, sequenced in a study of cytomegalovirus exposure and HLA in healthy donors. PCR used 60 Vbeta primers and 13 Jbeta primers. Method: immunoSEQ multiplex PCR; TCRdb's copy keeps in-frame clones and lacks some. The sample shows 110,000 or so clones, 76% of them seen only once. The sequencing sample was made of PBMCs. Receptors were obtained from a man in his fifties or sixties in good health and CMV-seropositive.

The chain recombines TRBV5-5 with TRBJ1-2; a weak D match, TRBD1 (6 bases). The CDR3 extends over 16 amino acids. Germline CDR1 is SGHKS and CDR2 is YYEKEE (reference sequence). V was shortened by 4 bases and J by 3 bases, with 19 bases between the two germline ends. The CDR3 here is CASSMDSFPRHYGYTF. For the CDR3, the DNA is TGTGCCAGCAGCATGGACAGTTTCCCACGCCACTATGGCTACACCTTC.

This chain joins TRBV18 and TRBJ2-1; D is perhaps TRBD1 (6 bases). From germline, CDR1 is KGHSH and CDR2 LQKENI. The V end was cut by 4 bases, the J end by 9 bases, with 13 bases between. CDR3 length: 13 amino acids. The CDR3: CASSRDTGLEQFF. CDR3 nucleotides: TGTGCCAGCTCACGAGACACAGGGCTTGAGCAGTTCTTC. The whole variable domain, remainder taken from reference TRBV18 and TRBJ2-1, is NAGVMQNPRHLVRRRGQEARLRCSPMKGHSHVYWYRQLPEEGLKFMVYLQKENIIDESGMPKERFSAEFPKEGPSILRIQQVVRGDSAAYFCASSRDTGLEQFFGPGTRLTVL.

This chain connects TRBV7-6 to TRBJ1-2; D perhaps matches TRBD1 (6 bases). CDR3 length equals 13 residues. V lost 4 bases, J lost 5 bases, and 11 bases lay in between. Germline-derived CDR1 and CDR2 are SGHVS and FNYEAQ. The CDR3 region is CASSSGQTYGYTF. The CDR3 DNA reads TGTGCCAGCAGCTCTGGACAGACTTATGGCTACACCTTC.

CDR3 in amino acids: CASSSTRGTEAFF. The CDR3 bases are TGTGCCAGCAGCTCGACAAGGGGAACTGAAGCTTTCTTT. The chain has TRBV11-3 and TRBJ1-1, with D possibly being TRBD1 (5 bases). Germline CDR1 reads SGHNT; CDR2 reads YENEEA. CDR3 length: 13 residues. V was clipped by 4 bases and J by 5 bases, with 11 bases between them.

This clone was recorded once. V gene TRBV11-2 combines with J gene TRBJ2-5, with TRBD2 matching over 9 bases. Germline V gene lookup returns CDR1 SGHAT and CDR2 FQNNGV. The V and J ends lost 5 bases and 11 bases, in that order; junction bases with no gene match: 24. CDR3 length: 18 amino acids. CDR3: CASSARFPGASGAGGQYF. In DNA form, the CDR3 reads TGTGCCAGCAGCGCCCGGTTCCCCGGGGCTAGCGGGGCGGGGGGGCAGTACTTC.

About this clone itself: At one of its ends the junction is not consistent with the germline gene, which may arise from a read error. The V and J genes are TRBV7-7 and TRBJ2-7; tentative D call: TRBD1 (6 bases). Germline V gene sequence: CDR1 SSHAT, CDR2 FNYEAQ (reference sequence). The CDR3 is 15 residues long. CDR3 loop: CASSHSPGQTYEQYF. In DNA, the CDR3 is TGTGCTAGCAGCCATTCTCCGGGACAAACCTACGAGCAGTACTTC.

As for this clone: Distinct nucleotide sequences in the sample also encode this CDR3. The chain has TRBV5-4 and TRBJ2-7, with TRBD2 identical over 11 bases. V was pared by 0 bases and J by 3 bases, with 2 bases of the junction left unmatched. Germline CDR1 SGHNT, CDR2 YYREEE (reference sequence). The CDR3 extends over 15 amino acids. The DNA for the CDR3 is TGTGCCAGCAGCTTGGGACTAGCGGGAAACTACGAGCAGTACTTC. Amino acids: CASSLGLAGNYEQYF.

DNA for the CDR3: TGCGCCAGCAGCTTGAGGGGGAACACAGATACGCAGTATTTT. Protein: CASSLRGNTDTQYF. The gene calls are TRBV5-1 and TRBJ2-3; tentatively, D is TRBD1 (6 bases). Per the germline V gene, CDR1 is SGHRS and CDR2 is YFSETQ. The CDR3 covers 14 residues. V shed 1 base and J shed 2 bases, with 8 bases lying between them.

The CDR3 DNA reads as TGCGCCAGCAGTTTCTTAACCGGGACAGGGGGTCAGAATGAAAAACTGTTTTTT. This encodes CASSFLTGTGGQNEKLFF. This chain joins TRBV10-2 and TRBJ1-4, with 11 bases lining up with TRBD1. CDR1 and CDR2 from the germline V gene are WSHSY and SAAADI. The CDR3 consists of 18 residues. With 5 bases clipped from V and 5 bases from J, the junction kept 13 bases outside the gene matches.

The V and J genes are TRBV15 and TRBJ2-7, with D tentatively TRBD2 (5 bases). This CDR3 region has 16 residues. The ends were cut back, 0 bases at V and 1 base at J, with 13 bases in the middle. Germline V gene lookup returns CDR1 LNHNV and CDR2 YYDKDF (reference sequence). The CDR3 region has the DNA TGTGCCACCAGCAGAGATTTGCCAGGAGGTTCCTACGAGCAGTACTTC. Translation gives CATSRDLPGGSYEQYF.

Only a few counts were recorded for this clone. This chain links TRBV7-9 with TRBJ1-6; 8 bases align to TRBD1. CDR3 length: 15 amino acids. J lost 8 bases, V lost 5 bases, and 8 bases had no gene match. CDR1 is SEHNR, CDR2 FQNEAQ, per germline (reference sequence). In nucleotides, the CDR3 is TGTGCCAGCAGCCTCCGCGACAGGGGTGATTCACCCCTCCACTTT. Amino acids: CASSLRDRGDSPLHF.

The chain has TRBV11-2 and TRBJ1-4; 11 positions match TRBD1. This CDR3 spans 18 amino acids. Germline loops: CDR1 SGHAT, CDR2 FQNNGV. The junction had 10 bases not matched to a gene; V was cut back by 5 bases and J by 2 bases. DNA for the CDR3: TGTGCCAGCAGCCACCGGCGGACAGGGGGCTTGACTAATGAAAAACTGTTTTTT. This encodes CASSHRRTGGLTNEKLFF.

The rearrangement uses TRBV2 and TRBJ2-5; 9 bases line up with TRBD1. Germline-derived CDR1 and CDR2 are SNHLY and FYNNEI. The CDR3 totals 16 residues. V lost 0 bases and J lost 2; bases outside the gene matches: 4. CDR3 protein: CASSEALGQGQETQYF. The CDR3, as DNA: TGTGCCAGCAGTGAAGCCCTGGGACAGGGACAAGAGACCCAGTACTTC.

V gene TRBV11-3 combines with J gene TRBJ2-1, with 13 bases lining up with TRBD2. Germline assignment: CDR1 SGHNT and CDR2 YENEEA. The CDR3 sequence is 20 residues long. V was pared by 4 bases and J by 0 bases, with 12 bases of the junction left unmatched. The CDR3 DNA is TGTGCCAGCAGCTACCGGTCCCCGGGACTAGCGGGGAGCTCCTACAATGAGCAGTTCTTC. Its protein product is CASSYRSPGLAGSSYNEQFF.

This clone was seen once. CDR3 coding DNA: TGTGCCAGCGGCTTTAATCAGCCCCAGCATTTT. Translating it yields CASGFNQPQHF. This sequence joins TRBV6-1 and TRBJ1-5, with D hard to call. Germline assignment: CDR1 MNHNS and CDR2 SASEGT. The CDR3 totals 11 residues. V lost 8 bases to trimming and J lost 4 bases, with 6 bases between them.

Worth noting for this clone: At one end the junction does not follow the germline gene, possibly because of a read error. This chain joins TRBV11-2 and TRBJ2-2; perhaps TRBD1 as D (5 bases). Germline V gene lookup returns CDR1 SGHAT and CDR2 FQNNGV. The CDR3 is made up of 14 amino acids. The CDR3 region has the DNA TGTGCCAGCAGCCTAGACAGAAACACCGGGGAGCTGTTTTTT. Amino acids: CASSLDRNTGELFF.

The table lists this clone with a few counts. The CDR3 bases are TGCGCCAGCAGCCAACCGACAGGTGAGCAGTTCTTC. Translated, it gives CASSQPTGEQFF. V usage is TRBV5-1 and J usage is TRBJ2-1; D is perhaps TRBD1 (6 bases). This CDR3 has 12 residues. The V end lost 4 bases, the J end lost 9 bases, and 11 bases lay between the germline ends. In germline, CDR1 is SGHRS, CDR2 YFSETQ.

This chain uses TRBV7-9 with TRBJ1-3; D perhaps matches TRBD1 (5 bases). This CDR3 region has 14 residues. Trimming pared 5 bases from V and 10 bases from J, leaving 18 bases between. Germline V CDR1 and CDR2: SEHNR, FQNEAQ (reference sequence). The CDR3 reads CASSQYQAGGTIYF. CDR3 coding DNA: TGTGCCAGCAGCCAATATCAAGCGGGGGGGACCATATATTTT. The whole variable domain, remainder taken from reference TRBV7-9 and TRBJ1-3, is DTGVSQNPRHKITKRGQNVTFRCDPISEHNRLYWYRQTLGQGPEFLTYFQNEAQLEKSRLLSDRFSAERPKGSFSTLEIQRTEQGDSAMYLCASSQYQAGGTIYFGEGSWLTVV.

The rearrangement links TRBV7-2 to TRBJ2-5, with 7 bases aligning to TRBD1. TRBJ2-7 explains the end of the DNA better; the J call may be wrong. Germline V gene data show CDR1 as SGHTA and CDR2 as FQGNSA. CDR3 length: 14 residues. The chain's CDR3 is CASSLVRGTYEQYF. The CDR3 region has the DNA TGTGCCAGCAGCTTAGTCAGGGGGACCTACGAGCAGTACTTC.

The chain carries TRBV27 and TRBJ2-1; TRBD2 agrees at 10 bases. V was clipped by 6 bases and J by 5 bases; unmatched bases: 10. This CDR3 is 16 amino acids long. CDR1 and CDR2 (germline): MNHEY, SMNVEV (reference sequence). The CDR3 sequence is CASSLLLAGRNNEQFF. The CDR3 DNA is TGTGCCAGCAGCCTCTTACTAGCGGGAAGGAACAATGAGCAGTTCTTC.

The chain links TRBV5-1 to TRBJ2-7, with TRBD2 identical over 11 bases. This CDR3 is 15 amino acids long. The germline V gene encodes CDR1 SGHRS and CDR2 YFSETQ. The trim removed 5 bases at V and 0 bases at J, leaving 4 bases unmatched. Written as DNA, the CDR3 is TGCGCCAGCAGTGTAGCGGGAGGGTCCTCCTACGAGCAGTACTTC. Translation: CASSVAGGSSYEQYF.

The chain has TRBV5-4 and TRBJ1-5; D gene unclear. CDR1 and CDR2 (germline): SGHNT, YYREEE (reference sequence). V was pared by 0 bases and J by 2 bases, with 6 bases between. This CDR3 has 14 amino acids. This CDR3 reads CASSLGTGNQPQHF. CDR3 DNA sequence: TGTGCCAGCAGCTTGGGAACAGGCAATCAGCCCCAGCATTTT. The complete variable domain, with remaining parts taken from reference TRBV5-4 and TRBJ1-5, reads ETGVTQSPTHLIKTRGQQVTLRCSSQSGHNTVSWYQQALGQGPQFIFQYYREEENGRGNFPPRFSGLQFPNYSSELNVNALELDDSALYLCASSLGTGNQPQHFGDGTRLSIL.

This clone appeared a single time. The rearrangement joins TRBV5-1 to TRBJ1-2, with TRBD1 matching over 11 bases. The length of the CDR3 is 17 residues. V dropped 3 bases and J dropped 4; count of bases not matched to a gene: 11. Per the germline V gene, CDR1 is SGHRS and CDR2 is YFSETQ. The CDR3 loop is CASSSYLGQGASYGYTF. The CDR3 coding sequence is TGCGCCAGCAGCTCATATCTCGGACAGGGGGCGAGCTATGGCTACACCTTC.

V gene TRBV11-3 combines with J gene TRBJ2-2; TRBD1 agrees at 10 bases. Germline V gene lookup returns CDR1 SGHNT and CDR2 YENEEA. CDR3 length: 16 amino acids. The V gene end was trimmed by 5 bases and the J gene end by 5 bases; junction bases not matched to a gene: 8. The CDR3 DNA reads as TGTGCCAGCAGCGCGGGACAGGGGACGGGTACCGGGGAGCTGTTTTTT. Encoded protein: CASSAGQGTGTGELFF.

The gene calls are TRBV15 and TRBJ1-1, with TRBD1 matching over 10 bases. The CDR3 runs to 15 residues. Trimming at V came to 1 base and at J to 4 bases, leaving 3 bases not matched to a gene. Germline V gene sequence: CDR1 LNHNV, CDR2 YYDKDF (reference sequence). CDR3 sequence (DNA): TGTGCCACCAGCAGAGGAGGGACAGGGGCCACTGAAGCTTTCTTT. Residues: CATSRGGTGATEAFF.

This clone came up once. This sequence joins TRBV19 and TRBJ1-5, with D possibly TRBD1 on 5 matching bases. Between the trimmed V and J ends, which lost 4 bases and 5 bases, there was a span of 15 bases. CDR3 size: 15 residues. Per germline, CDR1 LNHDA and CDR2 SQIVND (reference sequence). CDR3 residues: CASSRWRGGDQPQHF. In nucleotides, the CDR3 is TGTGCCAGTAGTAGGTGGAGGGGCGGCGATCAGCCCCAGCATTTT.